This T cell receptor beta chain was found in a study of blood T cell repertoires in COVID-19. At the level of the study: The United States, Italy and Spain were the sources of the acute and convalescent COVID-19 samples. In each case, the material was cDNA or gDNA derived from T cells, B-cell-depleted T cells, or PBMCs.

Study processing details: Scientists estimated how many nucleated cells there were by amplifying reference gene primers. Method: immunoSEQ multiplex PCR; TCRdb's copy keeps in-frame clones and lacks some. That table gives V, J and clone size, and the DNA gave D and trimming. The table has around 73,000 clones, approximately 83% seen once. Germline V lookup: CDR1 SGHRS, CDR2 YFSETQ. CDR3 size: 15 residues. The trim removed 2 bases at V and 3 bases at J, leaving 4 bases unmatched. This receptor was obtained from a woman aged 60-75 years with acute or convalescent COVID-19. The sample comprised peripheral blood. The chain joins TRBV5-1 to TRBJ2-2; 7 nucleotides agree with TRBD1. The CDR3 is CASSLRGTDTGELFF. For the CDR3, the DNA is TGCGCCAGCAGCTTAAGAGGGACAGACACCGGGGAGCTGTTTTTT.